In its sample, the clone carrying this T cell receptor (beta chain) is medium-sized. Its antigen is currently unknown. Peripheral blood samples of 9.5 to 10 milliliters were drawn from each donor. The authors ran a second PCR of roughly 6 to 11 cycles using a sample-barcoded 5' primer and a J-beta primer mix. TCRdb processed the 5' RACE reads anew with MiXCR; each CDR3 protein has one entry. The table lists about 640,000 distinct CDR3 sequences, approximately 30% of them singletons, with about 15% in the top ten. The data originate from a study of blood T cells in healthy people across ages. Overall study findings and caveats: Samples with more naive T cells showed higher observed beta diversity.

The CDR3 runs to 17 residues. CDR1 is SGDLS, CDR2 YYNGEE, per germline. Trimming shortened V by 0 bases and J by 0 bases, and 16 bases separated the two germline ends. The clonotype was recovered from a woman at least 80 years old in good health. The chain recombines TRBV9 with TRBJ2-7; D ambiguous. The sample taken for sequencing was blood. The DNA for the CDR3 is TGTGCCAGCAGCGTAGATCCTGACACCTGGAGCTCCTACGAGCAGTACTTC. It specifies CASSVDPDTWSSYEQYF.